The clone carrying this TCR beta chain has a handful of counts. Its antigen remains unknown. Germline V gives CDR1 MNHEY, CDR2 SMNVEV (reference sequence). V gave up 5 bases and J gave up 8 bases, with 7 bases separating them. The CDR3 runs to 11 residues. The data were taken from a study of post-analysis software for immune sequencing data. Points from the study as a whole: TRBV5-6, TRBV5-1 and TRBV20-1 were among roughly five TRBV segments more frequent in patients than controls.

Presence of unique molecular identifiers characterized the TCR beta cDNA libraries. Input of about 0.9 to 10 million T cells yielded 500,000 to 550,000 cDNA molecules. One entry per CDR3 protein results from TCRdb running MiXCR on the PCR reads. The sample gives fewer than 850,000 distinct CDR3 sequences, around 45% of which show up once; over 4.5% is in the top ten. Sequenced sample: blood. This receptor was identified in a girl aged 10 to 17 with multiple sclerosis. This chain joins TRBV27 and TRBJ2-1; D may correspond to TRBD1 or TRBD2 (5 bases each). The CDR3 DNA follows: TGTGCCAGCAGTAAGGGACATGAGCAGTTCTTC. Amino acids: CASSKGHEQFF.